The rows below give T cell receptor beta chains drawn from one sample of a study of blood T cell repertoires in COVID-19. Sequenced by immunoSEQ multiplex PCR; TCRdb stores in-frame clones only, minus some. The sample consists of about 54,000 clones, 90% to 95% of them appearing once. Sequencing used peripheral blood. These receptors all come from a man aged 45-65 years with acute or convalescent COVID-19. The CDR3 runs from the conserved cysteine through the conserved F or W. A D gene is named only where the DNA matches it firmly. For some rows the clone size is stated as once, few or many, or as a class when expanded; others skip it.

TRBD2 | - | TRBJ2-5 | TRBV7-2 | CASSLKLAGVKETQYF | TGTGCCAGCAGCTTAAAGCTAGCGGGAGTTAAGGAGACCCAGTACTTC
TRBD2 | few | TRBJ2-3 | TRBV3-1/TRBV3-2 | CASSIRLAISTDTQYF | TGTGCCAGCAGCATACGACTAGCTATAAGCACAGATACGCAGTATTTT
TRBD1 | - | TRBJ1-4 | TRBV19 | CASRTDRAGEKLFF | TGTGCCAGTAGGACGGACAGGGCGGGGGAAAAACTGTTTTTT
- | - | TRBJ2-2 | TRBV7-7 | CASSLARGGTGELFF | TGTGCCAGCAGCTTAGCTAGGGGTGGCACCGGGGAGCTGTTTTTT
- | - | TRBJ2-7 | TRBV6-4 | CASSEWGAGCEQYF | TGTGCCAGCAGTGAATGGGGCGCAGGATGCGAGCAGTACTTC
TRBD1 | - | TRBJ1-4 | TRBV3-1/TRBV3-2 | CASSQRLQGGEKLFF | TGTGCCAGCAGCCAAAGGCTGCAGGGGGGCGAAAAACTGTTTTTT
TRBD1 | - | TRBJ2-5 | TRBV2 | CASRGGQGGQETQYF | TGTGCCAGCAGAGGCGGACAGGGGGGTCAAGAGACCCAGTACTTC
TRBD1 | - | TRBJ1-2 | TRBV30 | CAWSRNRGSPLGYTF | TGTGCCTGGAGCCGGAACAGGGGATCGCCTCTTGGCTACACCTTC
- | - | TRBJ1-2 | TRBV5-5 | CASSQTDYGYTF | TGTGCCAGCAGCCAGACAGACTATGGCTACACCTTC
- | - | TRBJ1-6 | TRBV6-5 | CASSFLQGIDSPLHF | TGTGCCAGCAGCTTCCTCCAGGGTATTGATTCACCCCTCCACTTT
TRBD2 | - | TRBJ2-1 | TRBV7-2 | CASSLQGLATNEQFF | TGTGCCAGCAGCTTACAGGGACTAGCGACCAATGAGCAGTTCTTC
- | - | TRBJ2-7 | TRBV9 | CASSVAGTPWDEQYF | TGTGCCAGCAGCGTAGCTGGGACTCCTTGGGACGAGCAGTACTTC
TRBD2 | - | TRBJ2-3 | TRBV27 | CASRSGTSGPNTDTQYF | TGTGCCAGCAGGTCCGGGACTAGCGGGCCGAACACAGATACGCAGTATTTT
TRBD2 | - | TRBJ2-1 | TRBV29-1 | CSVTRPGGLAGMNEQFF | TGCAGCGTAACTCGACCAGGCGGACTAGCGGGAATGAATGAGCAGTTCTTC
- | - | TRBJ1-5 | TRBV24-1 | CATSSPGSNQPQHF | TGTGCCACCAGTTCCCCTGGCAGCAATCAGCCCCAGCATTTT
- | - | TRBJ1-3 | TRBV7-8 | CASSSAGGVFF | TGTGCCAGCAGTTCCGCGGGCGGGGTTTTTTTT
- | - | TRBJ2-1 | TRBV13 | CASSLAGGSHGEQFF | TGTGCCAGCAGCTTAGCTGGAGGGAGCCATGGTGAGCAGTTCTTC
- | - | TRBJ1-1 | TRBV6-5 | CASSPHGGGNTEAFF | TGTGCCAGCAGTCCTCATGGGGGGGGCAACACTGAAGCTTTCTTT
TRBD1 | - | TRBJ2-1 | TRBV11-3 | CASSLVGQTYNEQFF | TGTGCCAGCAGCTTAGTGGGACAGACCTACAATGAGCAGTTCTTC
TRBD2 | - | TRBJ2-1 | TRBV2 | CASSPTSGSYNEQFF | TGTGCCAGCAGTCCTACTAGCGGCTCCTACAATGAGCAGTTCTTC
- | - | TRBJ2-3 | TRBV30 | CAWSGRDTHTQYF | TGTGCCTGGAGTGGACGGGACACTCATACGCAGTATTTT
- | - | TRBJ1-1 | TRBV19 | CASSFPGLNTEAFF | TGTGCCAGTAGTTTTCCTGGGCTGAACACTGAAGCTTTCTTT
- | - | TRBJ2-3 | TRBV7-8 | CASSLGSRTDTQYF | TGTGCCAGCAGCTTAGGGAGTAGGACAGATACGCAGTATTTT
- | - | TRBJ1-2 | TRBV29-1 | CSVEAGRRGYTF | TGCAGCGTTGAAGCAGGGCGGCGTGGCTACACCTTC
- | - | TRBJ2-3 | TRBV10-3 | CAIKMNRVGTDTQYF | TGTGCCATTAAGATGAACAGGGTTGGCACAGATACGCAGTATTTT
TRBD2 | once | TRBJ2-1 | TRBV10-2 | CASSGTGTSGTNEQFF | TGCGCCAGCAGTGGGACCGGGACTAGCGGGACCAATGAGCAGTTCTTC
TRBD2 | - | TRBJ2-3 | TRBV6-4 | CASSEGLAGGPDTQYF | TGTGCCAGCAGTGAAGGACTAGCGGGAGGGCCGGATACGCAGTATTTT
- | - | TRBJ2-3 | TRBV27 | CASSPIHRQETDTQYF | TGTGCCAGCAGTCCAATCCACCGACAGGAGACAGATACGCAGTATTTT
- | - | TRBJ2-7 | TRBV28 | CASSYTGAGSYEQYF | TGTGCCAGCAGCTATACAGGAGCCGGTTCCTACGAGCAGTACTTC